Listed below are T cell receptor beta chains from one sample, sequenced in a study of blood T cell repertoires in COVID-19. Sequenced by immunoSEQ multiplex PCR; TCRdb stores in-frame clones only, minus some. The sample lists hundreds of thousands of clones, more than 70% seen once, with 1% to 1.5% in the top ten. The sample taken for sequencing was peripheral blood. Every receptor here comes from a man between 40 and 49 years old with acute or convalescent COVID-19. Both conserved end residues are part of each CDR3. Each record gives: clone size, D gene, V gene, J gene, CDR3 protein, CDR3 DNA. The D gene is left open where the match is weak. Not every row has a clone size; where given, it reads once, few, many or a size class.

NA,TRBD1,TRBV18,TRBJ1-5,CASSGQGYSNQPQHF,TGTGCCAGCTCAGGACAGGGATATAGCAATCAGCCCCAGCATTTT
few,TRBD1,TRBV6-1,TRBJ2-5,CASSDGTGEGQETQYF,TGTGCCAGCAGTGATGGGACAGGGGAGGGGCAAGAGACCCAGTACTTC
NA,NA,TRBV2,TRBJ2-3,CASSPGLLTDTQYF,TGTGCCAGCAGCCCGGGACTTCTCACAGATACGCAGTATTTT
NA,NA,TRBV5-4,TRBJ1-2,CASSLGQINYGYTF,TGTGCCAGCAGCTTGGGGCAGATTAACTATGGCTACACCTTC
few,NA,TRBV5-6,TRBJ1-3,CASSLEPGYTIYF,TGTGCCAGCAGCTTGGAGCCGGGATACACCATATATTTT
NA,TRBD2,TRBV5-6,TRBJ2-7,CASSLGLAGVIDEQYF,TGTGCCAGCAGCTTGGGACTAGCGGGAGTGATCGACGAGCAGTACTTC
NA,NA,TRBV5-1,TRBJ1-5,CASSLGSGDQPQHF,TGCGCCAGCAGCTTGGGGTCAGGGGATCAGCCCCAGCATTTT
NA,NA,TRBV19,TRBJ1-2,CASRTAGVNYGYTF,TGTGCCAGTCGAACAGCAGGGGTTAACTATGGCTACACCTTC
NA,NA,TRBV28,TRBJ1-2,CASSLSQEFYGYTF,TGTGCCAGCAGTTTATCACAGGAGTTCTATGGCTACACCTTC
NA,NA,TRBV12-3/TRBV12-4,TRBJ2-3,CASSTKPGHEPYF,TGTGCCAGCAGCACAAAACCGGGACACGAACCGTATTTT
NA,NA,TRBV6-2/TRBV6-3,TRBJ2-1,CASSPGVYNEQFF,TGTGCCAGCAGTCCCGGGGTTTACAATGAGCAGTTCTTC
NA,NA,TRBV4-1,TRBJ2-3,CASSSLFLASSTDTQYF,TGCGCCAGCAGCTCACTGTTTCTAGCGTCTAGCACAGATACGCAGTATTTT
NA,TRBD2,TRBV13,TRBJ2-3,CASSPERTSETTDTQYF,TGTGCCAGCAGCCCCGAACGGACTAGCGAGACCACAGATACGCAGTATTTT
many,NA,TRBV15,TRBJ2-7,CATSRDIAGQYF,TGTGCCACCAGCAGAGATATAGCCGGGCAGTACTTC